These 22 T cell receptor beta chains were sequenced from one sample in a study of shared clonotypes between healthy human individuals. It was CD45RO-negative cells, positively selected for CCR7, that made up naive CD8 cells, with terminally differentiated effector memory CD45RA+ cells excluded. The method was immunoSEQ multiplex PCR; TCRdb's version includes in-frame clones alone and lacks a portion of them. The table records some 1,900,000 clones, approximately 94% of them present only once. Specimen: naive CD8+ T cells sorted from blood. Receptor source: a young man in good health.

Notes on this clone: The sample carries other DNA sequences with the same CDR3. The CDR3 DNA reads TGCGCCAGCAGCTTGGAAGGGGCCAGCTACGAGCAGTACTTC. It encodes CASSLEGASYEQYF. The V and J genes are TRBV5-1 and TRBJ2-7; the D gene is possibly TRBD1 (5 bases). The V end was cut by 0 bases, the J end by 3 bases, with 10 bases between. The V gene's germline CDR1 is SGHRS and CDR2 YFSETQ. The CDR3 is 14 residues long.

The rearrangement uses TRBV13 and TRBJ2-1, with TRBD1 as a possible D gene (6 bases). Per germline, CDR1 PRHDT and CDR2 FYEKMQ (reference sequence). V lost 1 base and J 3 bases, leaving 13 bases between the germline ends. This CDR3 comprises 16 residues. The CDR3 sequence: CASSLVGDRSYNEQFF. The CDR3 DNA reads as TGTGCCAGCAGCTTAGTGGGAGACAGGAGCTACAATGAGCAGTTCTTC. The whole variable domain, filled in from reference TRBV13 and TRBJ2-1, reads AAGVIQSPRHLIKEKRETATLKCYPIPRHDTVYWYQQGPGQDPQFLISFYEKMQSDKGSIPDRFSAQQFSDYHSELNMSSLELGDSALYFCASSLVGDRSYNEQFFGPGTRLTVL.

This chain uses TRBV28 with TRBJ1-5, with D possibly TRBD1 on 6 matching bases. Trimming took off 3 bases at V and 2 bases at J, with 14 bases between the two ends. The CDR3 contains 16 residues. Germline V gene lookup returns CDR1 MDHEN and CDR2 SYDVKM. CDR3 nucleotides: TGTGCCAGCAGTTTGATGGCAGGGGAGGGCAATCAGCCCCAGCATTTT. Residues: CASSLMAGEGNQPQHF.

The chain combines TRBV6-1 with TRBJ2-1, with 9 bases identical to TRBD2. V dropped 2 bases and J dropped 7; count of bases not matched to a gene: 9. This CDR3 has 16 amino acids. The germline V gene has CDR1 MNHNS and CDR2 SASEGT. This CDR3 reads CASSELAGGPSNEQFF. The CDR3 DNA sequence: TGTGCCAGCAGTGAATTGGCGGGGGGGCCGAGTAATGAGCAGTTCTTC.

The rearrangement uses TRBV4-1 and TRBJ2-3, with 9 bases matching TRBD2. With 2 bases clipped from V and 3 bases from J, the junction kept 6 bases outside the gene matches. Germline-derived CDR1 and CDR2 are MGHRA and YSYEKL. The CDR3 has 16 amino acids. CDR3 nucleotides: TGCGCCAGCAGCCAAAAGAGGCTAGCGGGGACAGATACGCAGTATTTT. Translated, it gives CASSQKRLAGTDTQYF.

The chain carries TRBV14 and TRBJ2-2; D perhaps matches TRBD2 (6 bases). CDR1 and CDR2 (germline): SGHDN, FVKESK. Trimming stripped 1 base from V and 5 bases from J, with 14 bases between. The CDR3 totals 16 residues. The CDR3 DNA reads TGTGCCAGCAGCCAAGTTACGACGGGAGTTACCGGGGAGCTGTTTTTT. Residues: CASSQVTTGVTGELFF.

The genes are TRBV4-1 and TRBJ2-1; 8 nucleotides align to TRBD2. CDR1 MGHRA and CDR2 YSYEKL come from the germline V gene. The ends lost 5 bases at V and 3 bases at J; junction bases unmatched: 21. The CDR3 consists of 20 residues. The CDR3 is CASSYLPTSGDGMVYNEQFF. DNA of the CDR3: TGCGCCAGCAGCTACCTCCCTACTAGCGGCGACGGGATGGTCTACAATGAGCAGTTCTTC.

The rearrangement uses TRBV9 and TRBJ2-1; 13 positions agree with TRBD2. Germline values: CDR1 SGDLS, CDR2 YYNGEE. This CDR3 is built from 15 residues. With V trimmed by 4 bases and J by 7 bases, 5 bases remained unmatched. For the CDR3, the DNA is TGTGCCAGCAGCCTCGGGACTAGCGGGGCAAATGAGCAGTTCTTC. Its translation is CASSLGTSGANEQFF.

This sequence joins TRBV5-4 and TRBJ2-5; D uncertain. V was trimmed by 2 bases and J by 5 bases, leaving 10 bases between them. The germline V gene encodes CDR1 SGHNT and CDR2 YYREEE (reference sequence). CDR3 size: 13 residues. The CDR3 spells CASSFRSGETQYF. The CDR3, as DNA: TGTGCCAGCAGCTTTCGCAGTGGCGAGACCCAGTACTTC.

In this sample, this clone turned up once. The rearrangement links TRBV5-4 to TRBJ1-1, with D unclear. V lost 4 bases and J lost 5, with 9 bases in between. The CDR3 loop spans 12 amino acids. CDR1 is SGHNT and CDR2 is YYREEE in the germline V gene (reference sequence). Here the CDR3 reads CASSHVDTEAFF. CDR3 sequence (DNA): TGTGCCAGCAGCCACGTAGATACTGAAGCTTTCTTT.

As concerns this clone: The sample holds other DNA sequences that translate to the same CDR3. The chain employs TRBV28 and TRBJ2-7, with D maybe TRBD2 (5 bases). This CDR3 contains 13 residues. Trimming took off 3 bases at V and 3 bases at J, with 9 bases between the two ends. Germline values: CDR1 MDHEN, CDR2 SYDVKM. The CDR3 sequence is CASSFRTDYEQYF. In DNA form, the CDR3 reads TGTGCCAGCAGTTTCAGGACTGACTACGAGCAGTACTTC.

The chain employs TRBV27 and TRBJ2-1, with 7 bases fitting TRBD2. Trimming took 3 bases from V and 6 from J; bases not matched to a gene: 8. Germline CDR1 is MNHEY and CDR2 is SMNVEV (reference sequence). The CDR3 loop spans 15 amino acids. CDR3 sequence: CASSFLGLTGNEQFF. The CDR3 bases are TGTGCCAGCAGTTTCTTGGGACTAACGGGCAATGAGCAGTTCTTC.

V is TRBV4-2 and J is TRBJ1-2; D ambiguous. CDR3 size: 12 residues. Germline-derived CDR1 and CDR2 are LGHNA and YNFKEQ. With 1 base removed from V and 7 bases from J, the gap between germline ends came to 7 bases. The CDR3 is CASSQGEGGYTF. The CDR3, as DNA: TGTGCCAGCAGCCAAGGGGAAGGTGGCTACACCTTC.

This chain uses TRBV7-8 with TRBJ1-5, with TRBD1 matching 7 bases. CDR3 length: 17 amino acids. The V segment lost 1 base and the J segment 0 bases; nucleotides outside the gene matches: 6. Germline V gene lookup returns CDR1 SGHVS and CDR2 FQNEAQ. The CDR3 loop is CASSLGGTAYSNQPQHF. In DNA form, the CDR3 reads TGTGCCAGCAGCTTAGGGGGGACAGCGTATAGCAATCAGCCCCAGCATTTT.

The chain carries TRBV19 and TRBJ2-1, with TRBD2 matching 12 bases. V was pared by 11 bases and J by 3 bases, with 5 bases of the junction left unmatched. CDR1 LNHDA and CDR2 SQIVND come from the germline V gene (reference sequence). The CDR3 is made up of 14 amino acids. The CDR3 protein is CAESTSGSYNEQFF. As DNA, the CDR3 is TGTGCCGAATCGACTAGCGGGAGCTACAATGAGCAGTTCTTC.

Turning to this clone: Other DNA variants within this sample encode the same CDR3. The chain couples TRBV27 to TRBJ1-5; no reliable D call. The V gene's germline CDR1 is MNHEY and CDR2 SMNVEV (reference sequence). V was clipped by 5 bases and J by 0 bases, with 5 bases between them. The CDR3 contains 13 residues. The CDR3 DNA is TGTGCCAGCAGTACCTATAGCAATCAGCCCCAGCATTTT. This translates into CASSTYSNQPQHF.

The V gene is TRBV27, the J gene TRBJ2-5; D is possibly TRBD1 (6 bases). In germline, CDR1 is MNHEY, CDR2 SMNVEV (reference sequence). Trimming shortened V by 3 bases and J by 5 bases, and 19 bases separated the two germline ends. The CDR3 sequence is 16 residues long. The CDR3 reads CASSFVSVGGPETQYF. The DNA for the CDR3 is TGTGCCAGCAGTTTTGTAAGTGTAGGGGGTCCGGAGACCCAGTACTTC.

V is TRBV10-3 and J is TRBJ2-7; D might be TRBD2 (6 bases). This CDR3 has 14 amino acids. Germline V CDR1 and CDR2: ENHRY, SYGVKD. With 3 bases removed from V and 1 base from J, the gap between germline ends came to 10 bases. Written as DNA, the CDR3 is TGTGCCATCAGTGATCACGGGACTTCCTACGAGCAGTACTTC. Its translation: CAISDHGTSYEQYF.

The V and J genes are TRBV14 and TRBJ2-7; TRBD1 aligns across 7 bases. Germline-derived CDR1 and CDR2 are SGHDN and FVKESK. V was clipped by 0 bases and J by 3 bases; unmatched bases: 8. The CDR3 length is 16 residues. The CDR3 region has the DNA TGTGCCAGCAGCCAAGATACGGGACAGCATTACTACGAGCAGTACTTC. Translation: CASSQDTGQHYYEQYF. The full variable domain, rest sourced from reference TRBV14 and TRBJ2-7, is EAGVTQFPSHSVIEKGQTVTLRCDPISGHDNLYWYRRVMGKEIKFLLHFVKESKQDESGMPNNRFLAERTGGTYSTLKVQPAELEDSGVYFCASSQDTGQHYYEQYFGPGTRLTVT.

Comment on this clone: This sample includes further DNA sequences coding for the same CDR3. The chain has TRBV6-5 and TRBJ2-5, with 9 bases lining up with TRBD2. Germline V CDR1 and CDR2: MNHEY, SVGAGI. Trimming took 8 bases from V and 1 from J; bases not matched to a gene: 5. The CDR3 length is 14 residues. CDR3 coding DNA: TGTGCCAGCGGACGGACTAGCGCCCAAGAGACCCAGTACTTC. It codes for CASGRTSAQETQYF.

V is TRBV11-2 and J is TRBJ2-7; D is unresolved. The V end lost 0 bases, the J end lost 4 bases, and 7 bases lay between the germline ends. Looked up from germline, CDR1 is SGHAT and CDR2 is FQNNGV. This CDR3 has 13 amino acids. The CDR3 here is CASSLELSYEQYF. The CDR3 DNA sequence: TGTGCCAGCAGCTTAGAATTGTCGTACGAGCAGTACTTC.

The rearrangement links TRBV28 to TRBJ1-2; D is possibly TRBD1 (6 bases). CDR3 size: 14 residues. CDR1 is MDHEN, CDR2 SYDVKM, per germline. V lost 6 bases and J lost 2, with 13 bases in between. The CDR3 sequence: CASREDQGNYGYTF. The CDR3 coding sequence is TGTGCCAGCAGAGAGGACCAGGGGAACTATGGCTACACCTTC.